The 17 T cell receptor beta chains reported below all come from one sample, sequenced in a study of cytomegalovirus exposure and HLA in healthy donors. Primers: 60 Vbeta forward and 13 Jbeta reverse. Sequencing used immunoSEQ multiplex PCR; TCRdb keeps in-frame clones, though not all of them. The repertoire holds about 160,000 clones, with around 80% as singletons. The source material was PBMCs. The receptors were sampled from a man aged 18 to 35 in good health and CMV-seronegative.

The CDR3 reads CASSLPGGEETQYF. As DNA, the CDR3 is TGTGCCAGCAGCTTGCCAGGGGGCGAAGAGACCCAGTACTTC. The chain uses TRBV5-6 and TRBJ2-5, with 8 bases lining up with TRBD1. The V and J ends lost 1 base and 3 bases, in that order; junction bases with no gene match: 2. This CDR3 is built from 14 residues. Germline CDR1 and CDR2: SGHDT and YYEEEE.

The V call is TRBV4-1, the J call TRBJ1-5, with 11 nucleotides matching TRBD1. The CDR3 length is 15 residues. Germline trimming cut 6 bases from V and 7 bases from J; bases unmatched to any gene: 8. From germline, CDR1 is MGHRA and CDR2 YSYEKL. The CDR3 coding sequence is TGCGCCAGCAGTCCGGACAGGGGGCGCAGACAGCCCCAGCATTTT. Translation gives CASSPDRGRRQPQHF.

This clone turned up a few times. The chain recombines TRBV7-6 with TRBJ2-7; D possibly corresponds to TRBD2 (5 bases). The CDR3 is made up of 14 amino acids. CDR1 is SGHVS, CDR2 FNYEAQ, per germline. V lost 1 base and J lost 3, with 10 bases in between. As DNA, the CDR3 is TGTGCCAGCAGCTTAGAAGAAGGGAGCTACGAGCAGTACTTC. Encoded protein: CASSLEEGSYEQYF.

The CDR3 here is CASSFSDRANGYTF. The CDR3 nucleotides read TGTGCCAGCAGCTTCTCCGACAGGGCGAATGGCTACACCTTC. The genes are TRBV7-9 and TRBJ1-2; 7 bases match TRBD1. CDR1 is SEHNR, CDR2 FQNEAQ, per germline (reference sequence). The CDR3 totals 14 residues. Germline trimming cut 3 bases from V and 6 bases from J; bases unmatched to any gene: 7. The entire variable domain, with the rest obtained from reference TRBV7-9 and TRBJ1-2, is as follows: DTGVSQNPRHKITKRGQNVTFRCDPISEHNRLYWYRQTLGQGPEFLTYFQNEAQLEKSRLLSDRFSAERPKGSFSTLEIQRTEQGDSAMYLCASSFSDRANGYTFGSGTRLTVV.

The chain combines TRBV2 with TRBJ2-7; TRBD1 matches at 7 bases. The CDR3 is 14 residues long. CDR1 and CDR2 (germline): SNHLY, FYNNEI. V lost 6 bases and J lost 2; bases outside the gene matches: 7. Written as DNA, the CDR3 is TGTGCCAGCAGCGTTAGACAGGGCACCTACGAGCAGTACTTC. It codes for CASSVRQGTYEQYF. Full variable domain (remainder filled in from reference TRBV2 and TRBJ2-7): EPEVTQTPSHQVTQMGQEVILRCVPISNHLYFYWYRQILGQKVEFLVSFYNNEISEKSEIFDDQFSVERPDGSNFTLKIRSTKLEDSAMYFCASSVRQGTYEQYFGPGTRLTVT.

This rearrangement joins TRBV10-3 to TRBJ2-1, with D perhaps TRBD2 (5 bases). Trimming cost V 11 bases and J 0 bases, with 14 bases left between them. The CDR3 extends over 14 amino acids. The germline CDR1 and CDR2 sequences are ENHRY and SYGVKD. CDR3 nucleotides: TGTGCCTCCTGGGGAGCGCCCTCCTACAATGAGCAGTTCTTC. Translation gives CASWGAPSYNEQFF.

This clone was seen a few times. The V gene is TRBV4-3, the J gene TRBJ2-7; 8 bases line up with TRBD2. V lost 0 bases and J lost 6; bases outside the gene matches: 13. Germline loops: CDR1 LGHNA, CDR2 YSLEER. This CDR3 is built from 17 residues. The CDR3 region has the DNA TGCGCCAGCAGCCAAGATTACGGGGGGGCCTTATCTTTCGAGCAGTACTTC. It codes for CASSQDYGGALSFEQYF.

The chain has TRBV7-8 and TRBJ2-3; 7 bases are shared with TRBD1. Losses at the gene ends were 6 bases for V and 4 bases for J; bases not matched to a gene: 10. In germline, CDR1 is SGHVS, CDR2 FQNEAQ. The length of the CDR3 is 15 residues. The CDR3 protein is CASSPGRQGADTQYF. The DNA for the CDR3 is TGTGCCAGCAGTCCAGGGCGCCAGGGGGCAGATACGCAGTATTTT.

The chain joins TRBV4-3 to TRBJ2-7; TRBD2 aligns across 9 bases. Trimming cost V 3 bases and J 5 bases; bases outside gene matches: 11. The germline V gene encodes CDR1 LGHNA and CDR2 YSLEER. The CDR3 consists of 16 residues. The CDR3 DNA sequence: TGCGCCAGCAGCCATGCCAGCGGGAGGAGGGCCCACGAGCAGTACTTC. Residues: CASSHASGRRAHEQYF.

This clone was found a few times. The CDR3 is CASSIGLSAGYQPQHF. CDR3 nucleotide sequence: TGTGCCAGTAGTATAGGGTTGTCGGCAGGCTATCAGCCCCAGCATTTT. V and J are TRBV19 and TRBJ1-5, with D unresolved. Germline CDR1 is LNHDA and CDR2 is SQIVND (reference sequence). V shed 1 base and J shed 5 bases, with 15 bases lying between them. This CDR3 comprises 16 residues.

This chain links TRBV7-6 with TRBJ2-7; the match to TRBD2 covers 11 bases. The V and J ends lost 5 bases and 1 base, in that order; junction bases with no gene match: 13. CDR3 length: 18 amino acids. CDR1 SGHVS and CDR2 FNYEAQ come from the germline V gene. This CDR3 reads CASSPGVAGGPGSYEQYF. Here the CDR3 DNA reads TGTGCCAGCAGCCCAGGGGTAGCGGGAGGGCCAGGATCCTACGAGCAGTACTTC.

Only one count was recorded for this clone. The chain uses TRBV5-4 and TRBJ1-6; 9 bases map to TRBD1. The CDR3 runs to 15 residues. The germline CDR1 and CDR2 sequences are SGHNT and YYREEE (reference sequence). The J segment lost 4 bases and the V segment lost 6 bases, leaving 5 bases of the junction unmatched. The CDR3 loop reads CASTLTGGYNSPLHF. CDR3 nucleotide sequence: TGTGCCAGCACCCTGACAGGGGGATATAATTCACCCCTCCACTTT.

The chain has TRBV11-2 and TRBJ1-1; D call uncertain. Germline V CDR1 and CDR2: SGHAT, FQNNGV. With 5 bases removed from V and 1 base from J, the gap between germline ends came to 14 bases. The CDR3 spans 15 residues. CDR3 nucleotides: TGTGCCAGCAGCCTCCCGGGAGTCTGGAACACTGAAGCTTTCTTT. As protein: CASSLPGVWNTEAFF.

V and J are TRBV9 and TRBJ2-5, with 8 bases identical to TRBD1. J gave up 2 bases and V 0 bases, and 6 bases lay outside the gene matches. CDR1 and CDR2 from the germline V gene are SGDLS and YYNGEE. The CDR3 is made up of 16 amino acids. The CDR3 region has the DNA TGTGCCAGCAGCGTAGACGACAGGGGACCTCAAGAGACCCAGTACTTC. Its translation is CASSVDDRGPQETQYF.

The CDR3 DNA sequence: TGTGCCAGCAGCGCGCCGGGACAGAACAATCAGCCCCAGCATTTT. Translating it yields CASSAPGQNNQPQHF. This chain connects TRBV7-9 to TRBJ1-5; TRBD1 agrees at 7 bases. The junction had 7 bases not matched to a gene; V was cut back by 5 bases and J by 3 bases. This CDR3 contains 15 residues. Germline CDR1 SEHNR, CDR2 FQNEAQ (reference sequence).

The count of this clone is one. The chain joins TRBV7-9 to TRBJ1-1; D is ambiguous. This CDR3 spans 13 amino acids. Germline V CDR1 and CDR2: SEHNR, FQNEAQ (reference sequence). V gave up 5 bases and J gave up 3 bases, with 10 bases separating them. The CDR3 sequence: CASSHGPDTEAFF. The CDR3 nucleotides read TGTGCCAGCAGCCATGGCCCAGACACTGAAGCTTTCTTT.

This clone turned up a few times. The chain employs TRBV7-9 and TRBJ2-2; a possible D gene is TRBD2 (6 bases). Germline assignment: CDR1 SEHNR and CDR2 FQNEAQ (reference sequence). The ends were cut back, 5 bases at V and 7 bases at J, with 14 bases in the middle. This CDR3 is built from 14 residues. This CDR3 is CASSAPTRGGELFF. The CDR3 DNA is TGTGCCAGCAGCGCACCGACTAGGGGCGGGGAGCTGTTTTTT.